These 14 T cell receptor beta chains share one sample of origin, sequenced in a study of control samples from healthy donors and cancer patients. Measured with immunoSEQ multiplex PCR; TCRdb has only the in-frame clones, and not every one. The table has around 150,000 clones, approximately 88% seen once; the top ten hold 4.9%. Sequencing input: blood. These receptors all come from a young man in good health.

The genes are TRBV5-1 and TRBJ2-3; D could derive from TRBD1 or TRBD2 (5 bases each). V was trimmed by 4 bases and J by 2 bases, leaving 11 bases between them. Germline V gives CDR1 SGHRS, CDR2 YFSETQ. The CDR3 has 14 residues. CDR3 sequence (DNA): TGCGCCAGCAGCCGACGGGACCTCACAGATACGCAGTATTTT. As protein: CASSRRDLTDTQYF.

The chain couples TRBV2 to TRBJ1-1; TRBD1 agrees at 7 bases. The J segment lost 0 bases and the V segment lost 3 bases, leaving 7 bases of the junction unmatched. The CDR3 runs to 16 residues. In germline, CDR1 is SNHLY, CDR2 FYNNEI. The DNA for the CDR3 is TGTGCCAGCAGTGAGGGGACAGCCATTATGAACACTGAAGCTTTCTTT. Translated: CASSEGTAIMNTEAFF.

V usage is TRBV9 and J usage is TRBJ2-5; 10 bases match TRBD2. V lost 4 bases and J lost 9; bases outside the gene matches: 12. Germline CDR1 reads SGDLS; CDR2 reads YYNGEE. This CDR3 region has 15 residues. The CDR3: CASSPGVAGGLAQYF. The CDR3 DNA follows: TGTGCCAGCAGCCCCGGTGTAGCGGGGGGTTTGGCCCAGTACTTC. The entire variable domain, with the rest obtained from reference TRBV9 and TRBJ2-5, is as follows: DSGVTQTPKHLITATGQRVTLRCSPRSGDLSVYWYQQSLDQGLQFLIQYYNGEERAKGNILERFSAQQFPDLHSELNLSSLELGDSALYFCASSPGVAGGLAQYFGPGTRLLVL.

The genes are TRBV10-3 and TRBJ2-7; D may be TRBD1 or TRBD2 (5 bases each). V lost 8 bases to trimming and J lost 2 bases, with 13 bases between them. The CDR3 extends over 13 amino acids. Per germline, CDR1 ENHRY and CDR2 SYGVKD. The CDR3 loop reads CAISGRGAYEQYF. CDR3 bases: TGTGCCATCTCAGGGCGAGGGGCCTACGAGCAGTACTTC.

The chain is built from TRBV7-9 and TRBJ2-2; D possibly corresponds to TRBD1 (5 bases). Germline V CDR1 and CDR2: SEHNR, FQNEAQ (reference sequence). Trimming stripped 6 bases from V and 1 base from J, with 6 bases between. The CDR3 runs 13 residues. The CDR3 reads CASRTGNTGELFF. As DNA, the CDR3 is TGTGCCAGCAGAACAGGGAACACCGGGGAGCTGTTTTTT.

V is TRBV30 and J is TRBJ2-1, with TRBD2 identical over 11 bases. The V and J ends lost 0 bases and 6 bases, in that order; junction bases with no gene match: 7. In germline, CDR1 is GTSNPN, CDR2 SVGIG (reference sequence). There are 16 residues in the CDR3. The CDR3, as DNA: TGTGCCTGGAGTGTAATTGTAGCGGGAGGGCCCAATGAGCAGTTCTTC. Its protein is CAWSVIVAGGPNEQFF. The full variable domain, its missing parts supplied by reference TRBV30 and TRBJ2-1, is SQTIHQWPATLVQPVGSPLSLECTVEGTSNPNLYWYRQAAGRGLQLLFYSVGIGQISSEVPQNLSASRPQDRQFILSSKKLLLSDSGFYLCAWSVIVAGGPNEQFFGPGTRLTVL.

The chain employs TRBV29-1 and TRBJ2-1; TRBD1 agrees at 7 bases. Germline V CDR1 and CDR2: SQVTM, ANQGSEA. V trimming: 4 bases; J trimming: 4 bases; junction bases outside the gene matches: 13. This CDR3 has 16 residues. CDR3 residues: CSVGRQGGTSYNEQFF. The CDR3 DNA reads TGCAGCGTTGGGAGACAGGGTGGCACATCATACAATGAGCAGTTCTTC.

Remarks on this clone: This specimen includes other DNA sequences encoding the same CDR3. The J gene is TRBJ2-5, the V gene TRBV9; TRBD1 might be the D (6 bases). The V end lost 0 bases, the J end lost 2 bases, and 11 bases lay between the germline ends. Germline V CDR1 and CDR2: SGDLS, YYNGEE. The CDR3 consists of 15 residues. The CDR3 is CASSVGGRGQETQYF. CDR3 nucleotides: TGTGCCAGCAGCGTAGGCGGCAGGGGTCAAGAGACCCAGTACTTC.

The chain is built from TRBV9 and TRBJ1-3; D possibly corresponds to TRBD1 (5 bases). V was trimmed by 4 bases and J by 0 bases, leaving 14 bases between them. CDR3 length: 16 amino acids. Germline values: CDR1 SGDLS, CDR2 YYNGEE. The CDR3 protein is CASSNIQEFSGNTIYF. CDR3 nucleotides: TGTGCCAGCAGCAACATACAGGAGTTCTCTGGAAACACCATATATTTT.

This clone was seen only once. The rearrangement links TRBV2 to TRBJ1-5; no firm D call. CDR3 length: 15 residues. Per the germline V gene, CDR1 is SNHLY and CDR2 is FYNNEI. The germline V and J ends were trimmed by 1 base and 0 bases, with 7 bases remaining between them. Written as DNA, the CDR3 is TGTGCCAGCAGTGAAGAAATGTATAGCAATCAGCCCCAGCATTTT. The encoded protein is CASSEEMYSNQPQHF.

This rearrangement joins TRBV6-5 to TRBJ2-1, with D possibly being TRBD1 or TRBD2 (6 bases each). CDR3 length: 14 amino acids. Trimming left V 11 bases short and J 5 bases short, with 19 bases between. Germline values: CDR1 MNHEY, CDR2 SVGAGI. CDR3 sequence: CASRGAGVNNEQFF. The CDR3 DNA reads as TGTGCCTCCCGCGGGGCAGGGGTGAACAATGAGCAGTTCTTC.

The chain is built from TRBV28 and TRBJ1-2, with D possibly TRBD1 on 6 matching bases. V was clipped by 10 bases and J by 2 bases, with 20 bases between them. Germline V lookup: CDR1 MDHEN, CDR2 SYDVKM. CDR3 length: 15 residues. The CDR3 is CAISTGGLSNYGYTF. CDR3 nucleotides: TGTGCCATTTCGACGGGGGGGCTCTCCAACTATGGCTACACCTTC.

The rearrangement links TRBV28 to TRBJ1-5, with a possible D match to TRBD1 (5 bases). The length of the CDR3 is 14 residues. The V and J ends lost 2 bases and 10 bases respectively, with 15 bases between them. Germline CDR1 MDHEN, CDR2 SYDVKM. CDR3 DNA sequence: TGTGCCAGCAGTTTAGGGACGCTAATCAGCCCCCAGCATTTT. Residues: CASSLGTLISPQHF.

In nucleotides, the CDR3 is TGTGCCAGCTCACCAGAAAACGCTAGGGCTTTCTTT. Translation: CASSPENARAFF. The chain joins TRBV18 to TRBJ1-1, with no clear D. CDR3 length: 12 amino acids. V was shortened by 2 bases and J by 11 bases, with 12 bases between the two germline ends. Germline V gives CDR1 KGHSH, CDR2 LQKENI.